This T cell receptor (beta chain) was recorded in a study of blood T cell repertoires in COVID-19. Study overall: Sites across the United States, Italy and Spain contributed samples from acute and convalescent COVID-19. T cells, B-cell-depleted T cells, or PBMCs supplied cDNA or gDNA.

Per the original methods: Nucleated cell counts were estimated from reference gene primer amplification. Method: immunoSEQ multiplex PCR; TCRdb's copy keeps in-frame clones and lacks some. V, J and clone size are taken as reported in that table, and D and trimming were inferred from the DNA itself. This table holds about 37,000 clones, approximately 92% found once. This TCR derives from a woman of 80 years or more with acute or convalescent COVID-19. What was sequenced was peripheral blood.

The CDR3 region is CASSKDRGLEQYF. In DNA form, the CDR3 reads TGTGCCAGCAGCAAGGACAGGGGGCTCGAGCAGTACTTC. The chain combines TRBV7-3 with TRBJ2-7; 11 bases are a match to TRBD1. J gave up 6 bases and V 5 bases, and 3 bases lay outside the gene matches. Germline assignment: CDR1 SGHTA and CDR2 FQGTGA. The CDR3 contains 13 residues.